The 30 T cell receptor beta chains listed next were all sequenced from one sample in a study of T-cell reconstitution after alpha-beta-depleted transplantation in children. Preparation of the TCRbeta library used unique molecular identifiers. TCRdb called the PCR reads again in MiXCR, with one record for every CDR3 protein. The data contain more than 550,000 distinct CDR3 sequences, more than 9% of them singletons. Sequenced material: PBMCs from the stem cell graft donor, taken from the stem cell graft. These receptors were obtained from a human donor who donated a stem cell graft to a child with acute myeloid leukemia.

The chain recombines TRBV29-1 with TRBJ1-2, with TRBD1 matching 9 bases. CDR3 length equals 13 residues. CDR1 and CDR2 from the germline V gene are SQVTM and ANQGSEA. J gave up 6 bases and V 6 bases, and 8 bases lay outside the gene matches. The CDR3 DNA is TGCAGCGTGGCCCTCGGGACAGGGAATGGCTACACCTTC. Protein: CSVALGTGNGYTF.

The rearrangement links TRBV29-1 to TRBJ1-2, with D maybe TRBD1 (6 bases). The CDR3 is 12 amino acids. Germline V gives CDR1 SQVTM, CDR2 ANQGSEA. With 7 bases removed from V and 7 bases from J, the gap between germline ends came to 16 bases. The CDR3 region is CSGEGETFGYTF. The CDR3 DNA is TGCAGCGGGGAGGGGGAAACATTTGGCTACACCTTC. The full variable domain, with the rest looked up from reference TRBV29-1 and TRBJ1-2, is SAVISQKPSRDICQRGTSLTIQCQVDSQVTMMFWYRQQPGQSLTLIATANQGSEATYESGFVIDKFPISRPNLTFSTLTVSNMSPEDSSIYLCSGEGETFGYTFGSGTRLTVV.

The chain carries TRBV7-9 and TRBJ1-1, with D unresolved. Germline CDR1 reads SEHNR; CDR2 reads FQNEAQ (reference sequence). The CDR3 has 15 residues. Trimming pared 5 bases from V and 2 bases from J, leaving 15 bases between. The CDR3 loop reads CASSLLAGANTEAFF. CDR3 bases: TGTGCCAGCAGCCTATTAGCGGGCGCAAACACTGAAGCTTTCTTT.

This clonotype appeared a few times. The chain joins TRBV3-1 to TRBJ1-6, with unresolved D. The CDR3 totals 14 residues. V was shortened by 1 base and J by 10 bases, with 11 bases between the two germline ends. Germline V CDR1 and CDR2: LGHDT, YNNKEL (reference sequence). Here the CDR3 reads CASSQGYGESPLHF. The CDR3 DNA reads as TGTGCCAGCAGCCAAGGATATGGGGAATCACCCCTCCACTTT.

The table lists this clonotype with many counts. This rearrangement joins TRBV29-1 to TRBJ2-3; D tentatively fits TRBD1 or TRBD2 (6 bases each). V lost 5 bases, J lost 6 bases, and 12 bases lay in between. CDR1 is SQVTM, CDR2 ANQGSEA, per germline. This CDR3 contains 12 residues. The CDR3 loop is CSVSWGADTQYF. CDR3 sequence (DNA): TGCAGCGTTTCCTGGGGGGCGGATACGCAGTATTTT.

This clonotype was found a few times. V gene TRBV3-1 combines with J gene TRBJ1-6; 9 nucleotides agree with TRBD1. This CDR3 has 16 residues. The germline CDR1 and CDR2 sequences are LGHDT and YNNKEL (reference sequence). V lost 3 bases, J lost 1 base, and 1 base stayed unmatched. CDR3 sequence reads: CASSQTGGSYNSPLHF. CDR3 sequence (DNA): TGTGCCAGCAGCCAGACAGGGGGATCCTATAATTCACCCCTCCACTTT.

This clonotype occurred a few times. This chain uses TRBV11-2 with TRBJ2-1; TRBD1 matches 8 bases. The V and J ends lost 4 bases and 7 bases, in that order; junction bases with no gene match: 9. From germline, CDR1 is SGHAT and CDR2 FQNNGV. CDR3 length: 15 amino acids. The CDR3 spells CASSSGGAVGNEQFF. The CDR3 nucleotides read TGTGCCAGCAGCTCAGGGGGCGCAGTTGGGAATGAGCAGTTCTTC.

The chain joins TRBV27 to TRBJ1-3; D is unresolved. Trimming shortened V by 5 bases and J by 0 bases, and 14 bases separated the two germline ends. Germline V gene lookup returns CDR1 MNHEY and CDR2 SMNVEV (reference sequence). The CDR3 extends over 16 amino acids. This chain's CDR3 is CASSVRSPSSGNTIYF. CDR3 bases: TGTGCCAGCAGTGTCAGGTCCCCAAGCTCTGGAAACACCATATATTTT.

The chain carries TRBV12-3 or TRBV12-4 and TRBJ2-3, with TRBD2 matching 8 bases. V lost 0 bases, J lost 2 bases, and 10 bases stayed unmatched. The CDR3 contains 18 residues. CDR3 region: CASSLATGTRRYTDTQYF. The CDR3, as DNA: TGTGCCAGCAGTTTAGCGACCGGGACTAGAAGGTACACAGATACGCAGTATTTT.

This sequence joins TRBV7-2 and TRBJ2-7; D is unclear. CDR3 length equals 15 residues. V lost 2 bases and J 3 bases, leaving 14 bases between the germline ends. From germline, CDR1 is SGHTA and CDR2 FQGNSA. CDR3 region: CASSLIPSPNYEQYF. DNA for the CDR3: TGTGCCAGCAGCTTAATCCCTAGTCCAAACTACGAGCAGTACTTC.

This clonotype occurred a few times. CDR3 DNA sequence: TGTGCCATCATGAGGGAGGGCCGGGGAGGGGCCAACGTCCTGACTTTC. As protein: CAIMREGRGGANVLTF. V and J are TRBV10-3 and TRBJ2-6, with TRBD2 matching 7 bases. Trimming removed 7 bases from V and 4 bases from J; junction bases left unmatched: 10. This CDR3 comprises 16 residues. CDR1 is ENHRY and CDR2 is SYGVKD in the germline V gene.

V gene TRBV20-1 combines with J gene TRBJ2-5; the D is unclear. Germline assignment: CDR1 DFQATT and CDR2 SNEGSKA (reference sequence). V gave up 7 bases and J gave up 1 base, with 10 bases separating them. The CDR3 extends over 12 amino acids. CDR3 sequence reads: CSVGQAQETQYF. For the CDR3, the DNA is TGCAGTGTAGGGCAAGCCCAAGAGACCCAGTACTTC.

The CDR3 spells CATSDSTGGRSPLDTQYF. The CDR3 nucleotides are TGTGCCACCAGTGATTCTACAGGGGGGCGCAGTCCCCTGGATACGCAGTATTTT. The rearrangement links TRBV24-1 to TRBJ2-3; TRBD1 aligns across 8 bases. The J segment lost 6 bases and the V segment lost 2 bases, leaving 15 bases of the junction unmatched. The CDR3 is made up of 18 amino acids. The germline V gene has CDR1 KGHDR and CDR2 SFDVKD.

V is TRBV5-8 and J is TRBJ2-4, with D tentatively TRBD2 (5 bases). Between the trimmed V and J ends, which lost 1 base and 6 bases, there was a span of 11 bases. This CDR3 spans 14 amino acids. CDR1 and CDR2 from the germline V gene are SGHTS and YDEGEE. In DNA form, the CDR3 reads TGTGCCAGCAGCTTGAGAGGGCTCGGAAACATTCAGTACTTC. Amino acids: CASSLRGLGNIQYF.

This clonotype counts as medium-sized. V and J are TRBV12-3 or TRBV12-4 and TRBJ2-2; 9 positions agree with TRBD1. V was clipped by 4 bases and J by 9 bases; unmatched bases: 3. The CDR3 totals 13 residues. The DNA of the CDR3 is TGTGCCAGCAGTTCAGGGACAGGGAGGGAGCTGTTTTTT. It encodes CASSSGTGRELFF.

This clonotype came up a few times. The genes are TRBV27 and TRBJ2-5; 10 nucleotides agree with TRBD2. The CDR3 has 15 residues. The V gene's germline CDR1 is MNHEY and CDR2 SMNVEV (reference sequence). The junction had 3 bases not matched to a gene; V was cut back by 4 bases and J by 1 base. The CDR3 nucleotides read TGTGCCAGCAGTTCCGGGACTAGCGTCCAAGAGACCCAGTACTTC. Protein product: CASSSGTSVQETQYF.

This chain joins TRBV6-2 or TRBV6-3 and TRBJ2-3, with 9 bases matching TRBD2. The length of the CDR3 is 13 residues. Germline CDR1 is MNHEY and CDR2 is SVGEGT. J gave up 4 bases and V 9 bases, and 5 bases lay outside the gene matches. CDR3: CASSSGTPDTQYF. CDR3 coding DNA: TGTGCCAGTTCTAGCGGGACCCCAGATACGCAGTATTTT.

This clonotype was seen a few times. The chain has TRBV20-1 and TRBJ2-1, with 8 bases matching TRBD2. Germline V gene data show CDR1 as DFQATT and CDR2 as SNEGSKA (reference sequence). Trimming cost V 1 base and J 5 bases; bases outside gene matches: 10. This CDR3 contains 16 residues. CDR3 sequence reads: CSARVPSGGSNNEQFF. The CDR3 DNA reads as TGCAGTGCTAGAGTGCCCAGCGGGGGATCCAACAATGAGCAGTTCTTC.

This chain links TRBV7-2 with TRBJ2-5; TRBD1 matches at 9 bases. Germline lookup yields CDR1 SGHTA and CDR2 FQGNSA. The length of the CDR3 is 14 residues. J gave up 5 bases and V 5 bases, and 6 bases lay outside the gene matches. The CDR3 loop reads CASSARTGDETQYF. CDR3 nucleotide sequence: TGTGCCAGCAGCGCCAGGACAGGGGACGAGACCCAGTACTTC.

The table lists this clonotype with a few counts. The gene calls are TRBV7-2 and TRBJ1-1; TRBD1 might be the D (6 bases). Germline-derived CDR1 and CDR2 are SGHTA and FQGNSA. The CDR3 loop spans 14 amino acids. V was cut by 5 bases and J by 6 bases, with 16 bases left in between. The CDR3 DNA sequence: TGTGCCAGCAGCCGAAACAGGGCAGACGCTGAAGCTTTCTTT. Translated, it gives CASSRNRADAEAFF. The full variable domain, its missing parts supplied by reference TRBV7-2 and TRBJ1-1, is GAGVSQSPSNKVTEKGKDVELRCDPISGHTALYWYRQSLGQGLEFLIYFQGNSAPDKSGLPSDRFSAERTGGSVSTLTIQRTQQEDSAVYLCASSRNRADAEAFFGQGTRLTVV.

V and J are TRBV12-3 or TRBV12-4 and TRBJ1-6; D gene unclear. Trimming stripped 6 bases from V and 9 bases from J, with 12 bases between. The CDR3 contains 13 residues. Here the CDR3 DNA reads TGTGCCAGCAGCCAAGGGCCGGGTTCACCCCTCCACTTT. This codes for CASSQGPGSPLHF.

The chain couples TRBV4-3 to TRBJ2-3; TRBD2 might be the D (6 bases). There are 14 residues in the CDR3. Trimming cost V 1 base and J 6 bases, with 11 bases left between them. Germline lookup yields CDR1 LGHNA and CDR2 YSLEER. As DNA, the CDR3 is TGCGCCAGCAGCCAAGGTGGCCGGGGGGATACGCAGTATTTT. This sequence encodes CASSQGGRGDTQYF.

The chain joins TRBV19 to TRBJ2-6, with a possible D match to TRBD1 (5 bases). Per the germline V gene, CDR1 is LNHDA and CDR2 is SQIVND (reference sequence). The CDR3 length is 15 residues. Between the trimmed V and J ends, which lost 5 bases and 8 bases, there was a span of 16 bases. For the CDR3, the DNA is TGTGCCAGTAGTGCGTCAGGGAAGTTGTCCAACGTCCTGACTTTC. Protein product: CASSASGKLSNVLTF. The full variable domain, completed using reference TRBV19 and TRBJ2-6, is DGGITQSPKYLFRKEGQNVTLSCEQNLNHDAMYWYRQDPGQGLRLIYYSQIVNDFQKGDIAEGYSVSREKKESFPLTVTSAQKNPTAFYLCASSASGKLSNVLTFGAGSRLTVL.

The chain carries TRBV7-2 and TRBJ1-4, with 8 bases matching TRBD1. There are 14 residues in the CDR3. CDR1 is SGHTA and CDR2 is FQGNSA in the germline V gene. After removal of 5 bases from V and 3 bases from J, the junction contained 2 bases not matched to a gene. Here the CDR3 reads CASSATGANEKLFF. The DNA of the CDR3 is TGTGCCAGCAGCGCGACAGGGGCTAATGAAAAACTGTTTTTT.

This chain links TRBV10-2 with TRBJ2-3; 9 positions match TRBD1. Trimming removed 3 bases from V and 2 bases from J; junction bases left unmatched: 6. Per the germline V gene, CDR1 is WSHSY and CDR2 is SAAADI. CDR3 size: 16 residues. The CDR3 loop reads CASSDHRGLLTDTQYF. As DNA, the CDR3 is TGCGCCAGCAGTGATCACAGGGGGCTTCTCACAGATACGCAGTATTTT.

The chain combines TRBV10-3 with TRBJ2-7; tentative D call: TRBD1 (6 bases). This CDR3 contains 12 residues. The germline V gene encodes CDR1 ENHRY and CDR2 SYGVKD. Trimming removed 7 bases from V and 6 bases from J, with 13 bases in between. The CDR3 coding sequence is TGTGCCATCACTGGTACAGGGTTCGAGCAGTACTTC. It yields the protein CAITGTGFEQYF.

The V and J genes are TRBV29-1 and TRBJ2-3; 12 nucleotides match TRBD1. V was clipped by 7 bases and J by 4 bases; unmatched bases: 6. Germline-derived CDR1 and CDR2 are SQVTM and ANQGSEA. CDR3 length equals 14 residues. The CDR3 region is CSAEGQGASDTQYF. The DNA for the CDR3 is TGCAGCGCCGAGGGACAGGGGGCCTCAGATACGCAGTATTTT.

This rearrangement joins TRBV3-1 to TRBJ2-5; either TRBD1 or TRBD2 may supply D (5 bases each). Germline CDR1 and CDR2: LGHDT and YNNKEL (reference sequence). CDR3 length equals 14 residues. Trimming removed 0 bases at V and 5 bases at J, with 10 bases between. This CDR3 reads CASSQEMGVETQYF. The CDR3 nucleotides are TGTGCCAGCAGCCAAGAGATGGGGGTTGAGACCCAGTACTTC.

The sample holds many counts of this clonotype. This chain joins TRBV14 and TRBJ2-1; D is undetermined. V lost 4 bases, J lost 3 bases, and 13 bases lay in between. The CDR3 covers 15 residues. Germline values: CDR1 SGHDN, CDR2 FVKESK. CDR3 sequence (DNA): TGTGCCAGCAGCCCCCTGAGGCTGGGCTACAATGAGCAGTTCTTC. Its protein product is CASSPLRLGYNEQFF.

This clonotype was counted a few times. This chain links TRBV9 with TRBJ1-1; a weak D match, TRBD1 (6 bases). The V and J ends lost 4 bases and 0 bases respectively, with 13 bases between them. CDR3 size: 15 residues. The V gene's germline CDR1 is SGDLS and CDR2 YYNGEE. Here the CDR3 reads CASSLTGILNTEAFF. In DNA, the CDR3 is TGTGCCAGCAGCCTGACAGGAATCCTGAACACTGAAGCTTTCTTT.